The source of this T cell receptor (beta chain) is a study of response to subunit inactivated influenza vaccine. Study results and caveats: Authors suggested that a seasonal influenza vaccination recruits few new T cells each time.

This CDR3 has 13 amino acids. Trimming took off 6 bases at V and 4 bases at J, with 13 bases between the two ends. Looked up from germline, CDR1 is DFQATT and CDR2 is SNEGSKA (reference sequence). TCRdb passed the RT-PCR reads through MiXCR, listing each CDR3 protein once. The profile shows 530,000 or so distinct CDR3 sequences, approximately 12% of them singletons. This clonotype was observed a few times. Its antigen is not known. This TCR derives from a man aged 50-59 years who received an inactivated influenza vaccine. The sequencing used PBMCs from blood, collected on the day of vaccination. V is TRBV20-1 and J is TRBJ2-1, with D maybe TRBD1 (6 bases). CDR3 nucleotide sequence: TGCAGTGCGGTGGACAGTGGTTACAATGAGCAGTTCTTC. It codes for CSAVDSGYNEQFF.